This is a list of T cell receptor beta chains from one sample in a study of STAT5B mutations in CD4+ large granular lymphocyte leukemia. Sequencing used immunoSEQ multiplex PCR; TCRdb keeps in-frame clones, though not all of them. The profile shows approximately 36,000 clones, approximately 72% of them singletons. Specimen: CD4+ T cells from blood buffy coats. The receptors stem from a human donor in good health. CDR3s include the opening cysteine and the closing phenylalanine or tryptophan.

j_call v_call cdr3_aa
TRBJ1-2 TRBV6-5 CASSSYEGATSYGYTF
TRBJ2-3 TRBV10-3 CAITQGDRGFSPQYF
TRBJ1-2 TRBV10-3 CAISQDRGANYGYTF
TRBJ2-4 TRBV2 CASRYRIAKNIQYF
TRBJ2-7 TRBV5-6 CASSLGQIYEQYF
TRBJ2-1 TRBV6-5 CASSSETGVAYNEQFF
TRBJ1-2 TRBV7-9 CASSLAGGAGYGYTF
TRBJ2-5 TRBV30 CAWSVGGDQETQYF
TRBJ2-5 TRBV2 CASSEGSSGQETQYF
TRBJ2-7 TRBV10-3 CAISSSRVSYEQYF
TRBJ1-6 TRBV10-3 CAIRGQGADSPLHF
TRBJ1-5 TRBV30 CAWRPQGRGNQPQHF
TRBJ1-4 TRBV19 CASSRGQGNEKLFF
TRBJ2-7 TRBV6-6 CASTPGERGGEQYF
TRBJ2-6 TRBV15 CATGLAGNSGANVLTF
TRBJ1-6 TRBV12-5 CASGLVFSSLHF
TRBJ1-2 TRBV4-3 CASSQGTRWDGYTF
TRBJ2-1 TRBV7-3 CASSLRGGSYNEQFF
TRBJ1-2 TRBV7-8 CASTSQGRSLANYGYTF
TRBJ2-7 TRBV6-5 CASSRRTSGDYEQYF
TRBJ1-1 TRBV7-9 CASSPRISDEAFF
TRBJ1-5 TRBV27 CASSQVGSNQPQHF
TRBJ2-7 TRBV27 CASSDVRTSANYEQYF